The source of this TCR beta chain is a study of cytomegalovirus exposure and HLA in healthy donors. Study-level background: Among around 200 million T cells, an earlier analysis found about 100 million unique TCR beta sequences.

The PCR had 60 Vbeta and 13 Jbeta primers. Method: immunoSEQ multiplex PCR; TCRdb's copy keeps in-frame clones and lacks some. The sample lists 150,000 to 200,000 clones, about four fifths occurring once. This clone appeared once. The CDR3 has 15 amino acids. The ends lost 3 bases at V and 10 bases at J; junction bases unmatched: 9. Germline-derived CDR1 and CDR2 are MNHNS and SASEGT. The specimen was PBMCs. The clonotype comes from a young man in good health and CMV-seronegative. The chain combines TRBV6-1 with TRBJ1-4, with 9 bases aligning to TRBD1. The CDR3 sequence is CASSDLGTGNAKLFF. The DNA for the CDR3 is TGTGCCAGCAGTGACCTTGGGACAGGGAACGCAAAACTGTTTTTT.